This entry concerns a single TCR beta chain. This sample is drawn from a study of blood T cell repertoires in COVID-19. Turning to the study itself: Some COVID-19 samples were acute and others convalescent; all came from the United States, Italy and Spain. The cDNA or gDNA used as material had been derived from T cells, B-cell-depleted T cells, or PBMCs.

This CDR3 region has 13 residues. V dropped 4 bases and J dropped 9; count of bases not matched to a gene: 3. The germline V gene encodes CDR1 SGHTA and CDR2 FQGNSA. Per the study methods: Reference gene primer amplification gave nucleated cell count estimates. TCRdb's copy holds only in-frame clones and misses some; the assay was immunoSEQ multiplex PCR. That table furnishes V, J and clone size, whereas the DNA furnished D and trimming. The table has 120,000 to 150,000 clones, 75% to 85% seen once. The clonotype comes from a woman aged 45 to 65 with acute or convalescent COVID-19. The rearrangement uses TRBV7-2 and TRBJ1-6, with 7 bases matching TRBD1. The sequencing sample was made of peripheral blood. As DNA, the CDR3 is TGTGCCAGCAGCTGGGGACAGATTTCACCCCTCCACTTT. Residues: CASSWGQISPLHF.